Below are 4 T cell receptor beta chains sequenced from a single sample in a study of blood T cell repertoires in COVID-19. Sequenced by immunoSEQ multiplex PCR; TCRdb stores in-frame clones only, minus some. The data show about 400,000 clones, with 86% seen just once and under 1.5% held by the top ten. Sequences were obtained from peripheral blood. The receptors here all came from a woman aged 25-40 years with active or convalescent COVID-19.

The count of this clone is one. The rearrangement links TRBV12-3 or TRBV12-4 to TRBJ1-1, with TRBD1 matching 12 bases. The CDR3 sequence is 13 residues long. The J segment lost 12 bases and the V segment lost 3 bases, leaving 5 bases of the junction unmatched. The CDR3 DNA reads TGTGCCAGCAGTTTGGGACAGGGGGCGCCGACTTTCTTT. Translation: CASSLGQGAPTFF.

The gene calls are TRBV5-1 and TRBJ1-1; TRBD1 is a possible D gene (6 bases). The CDR3 has 14 amino acids. The ends were cut back, 4 bases at V and 1 base at J, with 11 bases in the middle. The germline gives CDR1 SGHRS, CDR2 YFSETQ. CDR3 residues: CASSAGTQNTEAFF. CDR3 bases: TGCGCCAGCAGCGCCGGGACACAGAACACTGAAGCTTTCTTT.

The V and J genes are TRBV6-5 and TRBJ1-2; 9 bases line up with TRBD1. The CDR3 length is 15 residues. The V and J ends lost 6 bases and 8 bases, in that order; junction bases with no gene match: 13. Germline V gene sequence: CDR1 MNHEY, CDR2 SVGAGI. The chain's CDR3 is CASSPSPDRGGGYTF. The CDR3 DNA sequence: TGTGCCAGCAGCCCGTCCCCGGACAGGGGAGGGGGCTACACCTTC.

V is TRBV19 and J is TRBJ1-2, with TRBD1 matching over 7 bases. The CDR3 is made up of 14 amino acids. V trimming: 5 bases; J trimming: 7 bases; junction bases outside the gene matches: 10. CDR1 is LNHDA and CDR2 is SQIVND in the germline V gene (reference sequence). The CDR3 nucleotides are TGTGCCAGTAGTCCCCAGACAGGGTCGGTTGGCTACACCTTC. Its translation is CASSPQTGSVGYTF.